These T cell receptor beta chains were read from a single sample in a study of cytomegalovirus exposure and HLA in healthy donors. The assay was immunoSEQ multiplex PCR, and TCRdb's table has in-frame clones only and misses some. Counted here are 190,000 or so clones, 80% occurring once; the ten biggest clones make up 0.65%. Sequenced: PBMCs. Receptors were obtained from a boy aged 10-17 years in good health and CMV-seronegative. The CDR3 runs from the conserved cysteine through the conserved F or W. Each record gives: D gene, clone size, J gene, V gene, CDR3 DNA, CDR3 protein. A D gene is named only where the DNA matches it firmly. The size of a clone is reported for some rows only, either as once, few or many, or as a class for expanded clones.

>.|.|TRBJ2-7|TRBV6-1
TGTGCCAGCAGTGGTACAGGGGGAGGGTCCGAGCAGTACTTC
CASSGTGGGSEQYF
>TRBD1|.|TRBJ1-1|TRBV19
TGTGCCAGTAGTCCGAACCGCCCACGGGACAGGGGAGGCACTGAAGCTTTCTTT
CASSPNRPRDRGGTEAFF
>.|.|TRBJ2-3|TRBV2
TGTGCCAGCAGTGTAAGAAGAGCCAGCACAGGTACGCAGTATTTT
CASSVRRASTGTQYF
>.|.|TRBJ1-2|TRBV7-9
TGTGCCAGCAGCTTAGCGAGGACAGAGGGTAACTATGGCTACACCTTC
CASSLARTEGNYGYTF
>.|.|TRBJ1-2|TRBV6-1
TGTGCCAGCAGTGAAGGTTGGAGAGTCTATGGCTACACCTTC
CASSEGWRVYGYTF
>.|.|TRBJ2-6|TRBV9
TGTGCCAGCAGCGGGCAAGGGGTTTCTGGGGCCAACGTCCTGACTTTC
CASSGQGVSGANVLTF
>.|.|TRBJ1-4|TRBV2
TGTGCCAGCAGGCTGGGACAAGCAACTAATGAAAAACTGTTTTTT
CASRLGQATNEKLFF
>TRBD1|once|TRBJ1-1|TRBV19
TGTGCCAGTAGTACCTCCCCCGACAGGGATGGCACTGAAGCTTTCTTT
CASSTSPDRDGTEAFF
>.|.|TRBJ1-5|TRBV6-1
TGTGCCAGCAGTGAAGGATGGACAGCAAATCAGCCCCAGCATTTT
CASSEGWTANQPQHF
>.|.|TRBJ2-7|TRBV6-1
TGTGCCAGCAGTGAAGGGGAGTGGCACGAGCAGTACTTC
CASSEGEWHEQYF
>.|.|TRBJ1-3|TRBV4-1
TGCGCCAGCAGTCGTACAGGTTTCCCCACCACCTCTGGAAACACCATATATTTT
CASSRTGFPTTSGNTIYF
>.|.|TRBJ2-3|TRBV5-1
TGCGCCAGCAGCCTAAAAGATACGCAGTATTTT
CASSLKDTQYF
>TRBD1|.|TRBJ1-1|TRBV27
TGTGCCAGCAGTTTATACCGAGGGGGCGGGAACACTGAAGCTTTCTTT
CASSLYRGGGNTEAFF